These 31 T cell receptor beta chains were sequenced from one sample in a study of beta chain features in type 1 diabetes. Expressed TCRB transcripts got sequenced, as all isolated RNA was reverse transcribed. Measured with immunoSEQ multiplex PCR; TCRdb has only the in-frame clones, and not every one. The sample lists about 330,000 clones; approximately 10% were seen once. The sequenced material came from naive CD4+ T cells from blood. Receptors were obtained from a woman between 25 and 40 years old in good health.

The chain links TRBV4-2 to TRBJ2-7; no firm D call. The V and J ends lost 4 bases and 3 bases respectively, with 13 bases between them. The CDR3 extends over 14 amino acids. Looked up from germline, CDR1 is LGHNA and CDR2 is YNFKEQ. The CDR3 DNA is TGTGCCAGCAGCCTAGGAGCAGAAAACTACGAGCAGTACTTC. Its translation is CASSLGAENYEQYF.

Only a few counts were recorded for this clone. The J gene is TRBJ1-2, the V gene TRBV19; D possibly corresponds to TRBD1 (5 bases). Trimming left V 5 bases short and J 2 bases short, with 15 bases between. The V gene's germline CDR1 is LNHDA and CDR2 SQIVND (reference sequence). The CDR3 consists of 15 residues. CDR3 DNA: TGTGCCAGTAGTCTACGGGGGACGGAAAACTATGGCTACACCTTC. Its translation is CASSLRGTENYGYTF.

This clone was detected only a few times. In DNA, the CDR3 is TGTGCCAGCAGCCAAGTTTCAGGGACCTACGAGCAGTACTTC. This encodes CASSQVSGTYEQYF. This chain links TRBV4-2 with TRBJ2-7, with D possibly TRBD1 on 5 matching bases. The V gene lost 1 base and the J gene lost 2 bases, with 9 bases spanning the gap. This CDR3 region has 14 residues. The germline gives CDR1 LGHNA, CDR2 YNFKEQ.

This clone was counted between two and nine times. The J gene is TRBJ1-1, the V gene TRBV28; D gene unclear. Germline-derived CDR1 and CDR2 are MDHEN and SYDVKM. The CDR3 is 16 residues long. The V end was cut by 3 bases, the J end by 1 base, with 15 bases between. CDR3 nucleotides: TGTGCCAGCAGTTTCGGAGGGATGCTTGGGAACACTGAAGCTTTCTTT. The encoded protein is CASSFGGMLGNTEAFF.

This chain uses TRBV6-6 with TRBJ2-7; D is undetermined. Trimming cost V 4 bases and J 2 bases, with 15 bases left between them. The CDR3 has 15 residues. Germline V lookup: CDR1 MNHNY, CDR2 SVGAGI (reference sequence). The CDR3 DNA sequence: TGTGCCAGCAGTTCGCACACGGGTCTAACCTACGAGCAGTACTTC. Its translation: CASSSHTGLTYEQYF.

This clone was counted between two and nine times. The V call is TRBV28, the J call TRBJ2-7; 10 bases line up with TRBD2. V shed 3 bases and J 6 bases; nucleotides not matched to a gene: 5. Germline CDR1 reads MDHEN; CDR2 reads SYDVKM. The CDR3 has 14 amino acids. The CDR3 DNA reads TGTGCCAGCAGTTTGACTAGCGGGCCAGGCGAGCAGTACTTC. Its protein is CASSLTSGPGEQYF.

The chain couples TRBV10-3 to TRBJ2-1, with 8 bases lining up with TRBD1. The V and J ends lost 2 bases and 7 bases, in that order; junction bases with no gene match: 4. There are 14 residues in the CDR3. Germline V gene sequence: CDR1 ENHRY, CDR2 SYGVKD. The CDR3 DNA sequence: TGTGCCATCAGTGAGCTAGGACAGGGTAATGAGCAGTTCTTC. Protein product: CAISELGQGNEQFF.

This clone was found a few times. At one of its ends the junction is not consistent with the germline gene, which may arise from a read error. This rearrangement joins TRBV9 to TRBJ2-3, with a possible D match to TRBD2 (6 bases). Germline V lookup: CDR1 SGDLS, CDR2 YYNGEE. CDR3 length: 16 amino acids. Here the CDR3 reads CAGSVGRRDSFDTQYF. The CDR3 DNA reads TGTGCCGGCAGCGTAGGGCGCCGGGACTCCTTCGATACGCAGTATTTT.

The chain couples TRBV5-6 to TRBJ2-4; 7 nucleotides match TRBD2. The CDR3 contains 14 residues. The germline CDR1 and CDR2 sequences are SGHDT and YYEEEE. The V and J ends lost 0 bases and 7 bases, in that order; junction bases with no gene match: 4. DNA of the CDR3: TGTGCCAGCAGCTTGGGAGGACTAGATAACATTCAGTACTTC. Translation: CASSLGGLDNIQYF.

The rearrangement links TRBV7-9 to TRBJ1-1; D remains unclear. CDR3 size: 11 residues. Germline V gene data show CDR1 as SEHNR and CDR2 as FQNEAQ (reference sequence). V dropped 5 bases and J dropped 8 bases, with 9 bases sitting between them. The CDR3 protein is CASSQGREAFF. DNA of the CDR3: TGTGCCAGCAGCCAAGGGAGAGAAGCTTTCTTT.

The chain carries TRBV4-2 and TRBJ2-2; 11 nucleotides agree with TRBD2. Trimming cost V 2 bases and J 6 bases; bases outside gene matches: 14. This CDR3 region has 19 residues. Per germline, CDR1 LGHNA and CDR2 YNFKEQ. The CDR3 protein is CASSQFTSGSDYGAGELFF. The CDR3 DNA is TGTGCCAGCAGCCAATTTACTAGCGGGAGTGATTATGGGGCCGGGGAGCTGTTTTTT.

Only a few counts were recorded for this clone. The DNA of the CDR3 is TGTGCCAGCAATACACTAGCGCGTAGGGAGACCCAGTACTTC. Protein sequence: CASNTLARRETQYF. V and J are TRBV5-6 and TRBJ2-5; 7 bases are a match to TRBD2. CDR3 length equals 14 residues. The V gene end was trimmed by 6 bases and the J gene end by 5 bases; junction bases not matched to a gene: 10. In germline, CDR1 is SGHDT, CDR2 YYEEEE.

The V call is TRBV9, the J call TRBJ2-5; TRBD2 agrees at 12 bases. With V trimmed by 4 bases and J by 4 bases, 5 bases remained unmatched. The CDR3 is 15 amino acids. Germline V CDR1 and CDR2: SGDLS, YYNGEE. Here the CDR3 reads CASSLGLAGSETQYF. For the CDR3, the DNA is TGTGCCAGCAGCCTCGGACTAGCGGGATCAGAGACCCAGTACTTC.

This chain links TRBV5-1 with TRBJ2-7; the match to TRBD2 covers 14 bases. The trim removed 6 bases at V and 11 bases at J, leaving 19 bases unmatched. Per germline, CDR1 SGHRS and CDR2 YFSETQ. The CDR3 runs 17 residues. The CDR3 sequence: CASKKIPGTSGSSSEYF. The CDR3 DNA is TGCGCCAGCAAAAAAATACCCGGGACTAGCGGGAGCTCCTCAGAGTACTTC.

The V call is TRBV19, the J call TRBJ2-7; 8 bases are shared with TRBD1. Per germline, CDR1 LNHDA and CDR2 SQIVND (reference sequence). Unmatched junction bases numbered 4, after V lost 3 bases and J lost 3 bases. This CDR3 is built from 14 residues. The CDR3 region is CASSISRGLYEQYF. The CDR3 nucleotides are TGTGCCAGTAGTATTAGCAGGGGGCTCTACGAGCAGTACTTC.

CDR3 nucleotides: TGTGCCAGCAGCGTAGATATTTCGCGGGAGCGGTACAATGAGCAGTTCTTC. This encodes CASSVDISRERYNEQFF. The J gene is TRBJ2-1, the V gene TRBV9; 7 bases fit TRBD2. J gave up 4 bases and V 0 bases, and 10 bases lay outside the gene matches. Germline CDR1 and CDR2: SGDLS and YYNGEE. The CDR3 sequence is 17 residues long.

The rearrangement uses TRBV29-1 and TRBJ1-5; 9 bases match TRBD1. Germline assignment: CDR1 SQVTM and CDR2 ANQGSEA. Unmatched junction bases numbered 10, after V lost 5 bases and J lost 11 bases. This CDR3 is built from 13 residues. The CDR3 DNA reads as TGCAGCGTTTCCGACAGGGGGAAGGAGGCCCAGCATTTT. Translated: CSVSDRGKEAQHF. The full variable domain, completed using reference TRBV29-1 and TRBJ1-5, is SAVISQKPSRDICQRGTSLTIQCQVDSQVTMMFWYRQQPGQSLTLIATANQGSEATYESGFVIDKFPISRPNLTFSTLTVSNMSPEDSSIYLCSVSDRGKEAQHFGDGTRLSIL.

The chain couples TRBV5-1 to TRBJ2-7; 10 bases align to TRBD2. Trimming cost V 0 bases and J 4 bases; bases outside gene matches: 13. Germline-derived CDR1 and CDR2 are SGHRS and YFSETQ. This CDR3 has 18 residues. The CDR3 bases are TGCGCCAGCAGCTTGGCCTCCCTAGCGGGAGCCGGCTCGTACGAGCAGTACTTC. Amino acids: CASSLASLAGAGSYEQYF.

This clone was picked up a small number of times. The chain joins TRBV7-9 to TRBJ2-3; TRBD1 matches at 9 bases. The germline V gene has CDR1 SEHNR and CDR2 FQNEAQ (reference sequence). V gave up 4 bases and J gave up 5 bases; unmatched junction bases: 4. The CDR3 runs to 14 residues. The CDR3 DNA follows: TGTGCCAGCAGCTCACAGGGGGCTAGAGATACGCAGTATTTT. This sequence encodes CASSSQGARDTQYF.

This clone was observed a few times. Other nucleotide sequences in the sample specify the same CDR3. The genes are TRBV4-3 and TRBJ2-1; TRBD2 agrees at 7 bases. Germline CDR1 and CDR2: LGHNA and YSLEER. J gave up 4 bases and V 0 bases, and 3 bases lay outside the gene matches. CDR3 size: 15 residues. The CDR3 loop is CASSQEASGYNEQFF. The CDR3 DNA reads as TGCGCCAGCAGCCAAGAGGCTAGCGGATACAATGAGCAGTTCTTC.

V usage is TRBV6-5 and J usage is TRBJ2-5, with TRBD1 matching 7 bases. Germline CDR1 and CDR2: MNHEY and SVGAGI. The CDR3 contains 15 residues. V lost 5 bases to trimming and J lost 2 bases; unmatched junction nucleotides: 8. Written as DNA, the CDR3 is TGTGCCAGCAGTGGAAAGGGGGCCCCACAAGAGACCCAGTACTTC. It encodes CASSGKGAPQETQYF.

The sample holds a few counts of this clone. The J gene is TRBJ1-4, the V gene TRBV28; D call uncertain. The CDR3 runs to 13 residues. The V end lost 4 bases, the J end lost 0 bases, and 3 bases lay between the germline ends. Germline-derived CDR1 and CDR2 are MDHEN and SYDVKM. The DNA for the CDR3 is TGTGCCAGCAGTTCCTCAACTAATGAAAAACTGTTTTTT. Its translation is CASSSSTNEKLFF.

This clone was seen only a few times. This chain connects TRBV30 to TRBJ1-4; D is perhaps TRBD1 (5 bases). V was clipped by 8 bases and J by 5 bases, with 12 bases between them. This CDR3 is built from 12 residues. The germline gives CDR1 GTSNPN, CDR2 SVGIG (reference sequence). CDR3 sequence (DNA): TGTGCCCTCGGACATACGAATGAAAAACTGTTTTTT. Translating it yields CALGHTNEKLFF.

In its sample, this clone was seen a few times. The V call is TRBV29-1, the J call TRBJ1-2; D not certain. The ends were cut back, 5 bases at V and 3 bases at J, with 16 bases in the middle. The CDR3 is 14 amino acids. Germline V gene sequence: CDR1 SQVTM, CDR2 ANQGSEA. The CDR3 is CSVSNRVRDYGYTF. The CDR3 DNA sequence: TGCAGCGTTTCTAATCGAGTTCGGGACTATGGCTACACCTTC.

A few counts support this clone. The chain has TRBV12-5 and TRBJ2-1, with D maybe TRBD2 (5 bases). V lost 11 bases, J lost 5 bases, and 19 bases lay in between. Germline V gene data show CDR1 as LGHNT and CDR2 as FRNRAP. The CDR3 is made up of 14 amino acids. The CDR3 sequence: CAVLDGNPNNEQFF. CDR3 bases: TGTGCTGTCCTCGACGGGAATCCTAACAATGAGCAGTTCTTC.

The sample holds a few counts of this clone. The V gene is TRBV28, the J gene TRBJ2-7; 8 bases agree with TRBD2. The germline CDR1 and CDR2 sequences are MDHEN and SYDVKM. This CDR3 is 15 amino acids long. After removal of 4 bases from V and 3 bases from J, the junction contained 8 bases not matched to a gene. The CDR3 protein is CASSWETSAYYEQYF. DNA of the CDR3: TGTGCCAGCAGTTGGGAGACTAGCGCGTACTACGAGCAGTACTTC.

The chain is built from TRBV18 and TRBJ1-1; no reliable D call. There are 14 residues in the CDR3. Trimming cost V 5 bases and J 5 bases, with 15 bases left between them. Germline V gives CDR1 KGHSH, CDR2 LQKENI. The CDR3 DNA reads as TGTGCCAGCTCATCCCTTCGGGAAGGGACTGAAGCTTTCTTT. Protein sequence: CASSSLREGTEAFF.

CDR3 nucleotide sequence: TGCAGCGTTGGACAGGGCGGGTCTGAAGCTTTCTTT. Translated: CSVGQGGSEAFF. The J gene is TRBJ1-1, the V gene TRBV29-1, with 7 bases matching TRBD1. CDR1 is SQVTM and CDR2 is ANQGSEA in the germline V gene. CDR3 length: 12 residues. The V and J ends lost 4 bases and 6 bases, in that order; junction bases with no gene match: 5.

This chain links TRBV5-1 with TRBJ2-7; 8 positions agree with TRBD2. Germline V lookup: CDR1 SGHRS, CDR2 YFSETQ. The CDR3 covers 15 residues. V trimming: 0 bases; J trimming: 4 bases; junction bases outside the gene matches: 6. In DNA, the CDR3 is TGCGCCAGCAGCTTGGTGCAGCGGGAGACTTACGAGCAGTACTTC. Amino acid sequence: CASSLVQRETYEQYF.

The J gene is TRBJ2-3, the V gene TRBV14, with D maybe TRBD2 (6 bases). This CDR3 is built from 17 residues. The V gene lost 2 bases and the J gene lost 0 bases, with 15 bases spanning the gap. Per the germline V gene, CDR1 is SGHDN and CDR2 is FVKESK. The CDR3: CASSQWDSAPSTDTQYF. DNA of the CDR3: TGTGCCAGCAGCCAATGGGACTCAGCGCCCAGCACAGATACGCAGTATTTT.

The chain employs TRBV5-4 and TRBJ2-7; D may be TRBD2 (6 bases). This CDR3 is 14 amino acids long. Trimming cost V 9 bases and J 5 bases, with 21 bases left between them. The germline CDR1 and CDR2 sequences are SGHNT and YYREEE (reference sequence). The CDR3: CAIGDRAGGDEQYF. The DNA for the CDR3 is TGTGCCATCGGGGATAGAGCGGGCGGGGACGAGCAGTACTTC.